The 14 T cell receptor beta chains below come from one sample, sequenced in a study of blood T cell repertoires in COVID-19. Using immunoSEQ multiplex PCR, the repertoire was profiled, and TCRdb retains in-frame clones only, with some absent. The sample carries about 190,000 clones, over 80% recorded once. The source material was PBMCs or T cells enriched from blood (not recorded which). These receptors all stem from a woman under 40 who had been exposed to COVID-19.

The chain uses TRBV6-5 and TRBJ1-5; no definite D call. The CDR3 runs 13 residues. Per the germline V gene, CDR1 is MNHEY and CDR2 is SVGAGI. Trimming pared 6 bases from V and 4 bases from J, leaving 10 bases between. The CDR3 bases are TGTGCCAGCAGACGGGGTTATAATCAGCCCCAGCATTTT. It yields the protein CASRRGYNQPQHF.

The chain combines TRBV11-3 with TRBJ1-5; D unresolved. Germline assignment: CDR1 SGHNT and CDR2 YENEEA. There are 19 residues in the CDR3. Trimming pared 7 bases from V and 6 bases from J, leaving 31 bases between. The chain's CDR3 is CASTTSHLFGLSGGQPQHF. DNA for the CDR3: TGTGCCAGCACGACCAGTCACCTCTTCGGCCTCTCCGGCGGTCAGCCCCAGCATTTT. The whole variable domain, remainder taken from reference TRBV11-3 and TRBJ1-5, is EAGVVQSPRYKIIEKKQPVAFWCNPISGHNTLYWYLQNLGQGPELLIRYENEEAVDDSQLPKDRFSAERLKGVDSTLKIQPAELGDSAVYLCASTTSHLFGLSGGQPQHFGDGTRLSIL.

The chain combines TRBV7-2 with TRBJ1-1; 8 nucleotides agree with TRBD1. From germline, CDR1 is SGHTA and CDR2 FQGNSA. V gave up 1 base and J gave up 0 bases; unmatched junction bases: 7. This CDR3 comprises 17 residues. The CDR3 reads CASSLGGDRSMNTEAFF. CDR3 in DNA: TGTGCCAGCAGCTTAGGTGGGGACAGGAGCATGAACACTGAAGCTTTCTTT.

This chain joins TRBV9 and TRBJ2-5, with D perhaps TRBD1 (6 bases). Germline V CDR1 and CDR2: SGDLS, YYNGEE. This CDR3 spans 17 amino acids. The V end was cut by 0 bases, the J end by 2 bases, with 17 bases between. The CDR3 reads CASSVDLQGSGQETQYF. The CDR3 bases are TGTGCCAGCAGCGTAGACTTACAGGGCAGTGGGCAAGAGACCCAGTACTTC.

For the CDR3, the DNA is TGTGCCAGCAGTGAATCCCGGCTATCACGGGGGACCCAGTACTTC. Translation: CASSESRLSRGTQYF. This chain joins TRBV25-1 and TRBJ2-5, with D perhaps matching TRBD2 (5 bases). In germline, CDR1 is MGHDK, CDR2 SYGVNS. Trimming cost V 1 base and J 7 bases, with 16 bases left between them. This CDR3 has 15 amino acids.

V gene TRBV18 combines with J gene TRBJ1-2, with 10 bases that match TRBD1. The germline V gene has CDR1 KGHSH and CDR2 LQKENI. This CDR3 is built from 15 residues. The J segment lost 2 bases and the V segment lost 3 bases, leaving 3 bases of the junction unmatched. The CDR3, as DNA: TGTGCCAGCTCACCTTCGGGACAGGGGAACTATGGCTACACCTTC. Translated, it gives CASSPSGQGNYGYTF.

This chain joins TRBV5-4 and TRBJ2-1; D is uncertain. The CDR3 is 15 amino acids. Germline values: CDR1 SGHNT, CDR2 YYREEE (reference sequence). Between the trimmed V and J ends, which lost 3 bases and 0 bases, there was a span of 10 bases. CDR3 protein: CASSWQADSYNEQFF. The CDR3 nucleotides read TGTGCCAGCAGCTGGCAGGCCGACTCCTACAATGAGCAGTTCTTC.

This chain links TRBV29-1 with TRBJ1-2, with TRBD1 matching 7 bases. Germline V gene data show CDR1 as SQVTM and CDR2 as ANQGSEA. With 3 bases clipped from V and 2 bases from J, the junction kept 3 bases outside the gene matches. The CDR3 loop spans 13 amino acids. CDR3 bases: TGCAGCGTTGAGTTAGGGGGCAACTATGGCTACACCTTC. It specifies CSVELGGNYGYTF.

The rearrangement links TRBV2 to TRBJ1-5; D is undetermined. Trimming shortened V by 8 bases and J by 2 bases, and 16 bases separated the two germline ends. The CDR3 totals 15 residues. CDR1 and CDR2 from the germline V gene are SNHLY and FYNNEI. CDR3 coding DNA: TGTGCCAGCGGAAAGAGAGGGAACGGCAATCAGCCCCAGCATTTT. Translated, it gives CASGKRGNGNQPQHF.

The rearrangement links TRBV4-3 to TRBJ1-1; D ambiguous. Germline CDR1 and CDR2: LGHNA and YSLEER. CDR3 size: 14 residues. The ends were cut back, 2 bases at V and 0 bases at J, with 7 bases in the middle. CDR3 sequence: CASSQLGVNTEAFF. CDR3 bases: TGCGCCAGCAGCCAATTAGGAGTGAACACTGAAGCTTTCTTT.

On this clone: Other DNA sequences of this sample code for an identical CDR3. CDR3 residues: CASSVRTGELFF. The CDR3 DNA reads as TGTGCCAGCAGCGTCAGGACCGGGGAGCTGTTTTTT. This rearrangement joins TRBV9 to TRBJ2-2; D not resolved. V lost 2 bases and J 5 bases, leaving 4 bases between the germline ends. This CDR3 is built from 12 residues. Germline V lookup: CDR1 SGDLS, CDR2 YYNGEE.

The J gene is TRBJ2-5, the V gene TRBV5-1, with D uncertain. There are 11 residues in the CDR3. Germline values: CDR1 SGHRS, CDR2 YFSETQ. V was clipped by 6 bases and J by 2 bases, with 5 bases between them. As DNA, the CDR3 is TGCGCCAGCACCAGTCAAGAGACCCAGTACTTC. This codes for CASTSQETQYF.

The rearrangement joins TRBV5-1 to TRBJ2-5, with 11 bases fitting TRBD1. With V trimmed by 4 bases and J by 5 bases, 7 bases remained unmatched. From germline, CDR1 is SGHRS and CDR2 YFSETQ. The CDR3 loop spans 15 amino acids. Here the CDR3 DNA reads TGCGCCAGCAGCACCGGGACAGGGGGAGAGGAGACCCAGTACTTC. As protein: CASSTGTGGEETQYF.

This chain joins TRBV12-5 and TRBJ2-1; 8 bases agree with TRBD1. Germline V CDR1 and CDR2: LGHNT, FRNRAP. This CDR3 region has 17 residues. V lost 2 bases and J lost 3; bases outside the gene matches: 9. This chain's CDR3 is CASGLRTADRDYNEQFF. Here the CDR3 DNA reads TGTGCTAGTGGTTTGAGGACAGCGGACAGGGACTACAATGAGCAGTTCTTC.